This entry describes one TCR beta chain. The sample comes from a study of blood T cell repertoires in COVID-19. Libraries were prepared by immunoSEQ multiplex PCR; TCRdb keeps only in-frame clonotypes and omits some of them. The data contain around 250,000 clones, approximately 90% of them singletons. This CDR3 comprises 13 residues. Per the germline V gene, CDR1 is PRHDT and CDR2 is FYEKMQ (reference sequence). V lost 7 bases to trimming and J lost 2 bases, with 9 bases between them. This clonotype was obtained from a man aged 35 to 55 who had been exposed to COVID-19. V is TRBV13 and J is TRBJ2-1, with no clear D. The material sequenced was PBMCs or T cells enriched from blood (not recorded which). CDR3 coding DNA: TGTGCCAGCAAGGAGAATACCTACAATGAGCAGTTCTTC. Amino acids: CASKENTYNEQFF. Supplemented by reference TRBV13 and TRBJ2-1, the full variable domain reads AAGVIQSPRHLIKEKRETATLKCYPIPRHDTVYWYQQGPGQDPQFLISFYEKMQSDKGSIPDRFSAQQFSDYHSELNMSSLELGDSALYFCASKENTYNEQFFGPGTRLTVL.